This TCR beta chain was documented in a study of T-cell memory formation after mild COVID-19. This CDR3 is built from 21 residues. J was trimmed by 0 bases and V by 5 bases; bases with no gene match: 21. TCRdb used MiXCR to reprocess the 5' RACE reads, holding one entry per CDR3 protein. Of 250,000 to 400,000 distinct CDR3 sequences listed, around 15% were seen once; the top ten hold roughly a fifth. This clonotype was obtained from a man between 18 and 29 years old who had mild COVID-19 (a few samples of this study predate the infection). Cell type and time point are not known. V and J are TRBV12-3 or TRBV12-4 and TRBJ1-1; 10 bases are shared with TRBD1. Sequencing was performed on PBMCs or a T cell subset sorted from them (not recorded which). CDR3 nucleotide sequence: TGTGCCAGCAGTCAGCGGGACAGGGGATTAACGTTGCCAACCATGAACACTGAAGCTTTCTTT. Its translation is CASSQRDRGLTLPTMNTEAFF.